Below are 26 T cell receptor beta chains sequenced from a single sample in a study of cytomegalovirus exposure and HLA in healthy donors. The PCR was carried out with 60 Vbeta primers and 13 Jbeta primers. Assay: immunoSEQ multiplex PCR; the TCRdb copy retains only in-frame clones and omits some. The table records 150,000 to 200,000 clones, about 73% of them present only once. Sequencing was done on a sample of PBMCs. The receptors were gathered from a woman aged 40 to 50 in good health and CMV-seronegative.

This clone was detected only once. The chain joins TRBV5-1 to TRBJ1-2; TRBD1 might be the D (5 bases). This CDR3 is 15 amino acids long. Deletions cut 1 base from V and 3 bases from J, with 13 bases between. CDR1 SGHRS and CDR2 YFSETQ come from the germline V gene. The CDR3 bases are TGCGCCAGCAGCTTGCTGCGGGGCCAGGACTATGGCTACACCTTC. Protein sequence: CASSLLRGQDYGYTF.

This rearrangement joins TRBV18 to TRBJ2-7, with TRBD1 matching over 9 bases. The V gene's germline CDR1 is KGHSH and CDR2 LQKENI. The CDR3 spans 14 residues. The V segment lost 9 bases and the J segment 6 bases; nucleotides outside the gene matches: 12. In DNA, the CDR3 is TGTGCCAGTTCGACCAGGGACAGGGTTCGCGAGCAGTACTTC. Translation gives CASSTRDRVREQYF. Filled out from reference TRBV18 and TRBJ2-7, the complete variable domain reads NAGVMQNPRHLVRRRGQEARLRCSPMKGHSHVYWYRQLPEEGLKFMVYLQKENIIDESGMPKERFSAEFPKEGPSILRIQQVVRGDSAAYFCASSTRDRVREQYFGPGTRLTVT.

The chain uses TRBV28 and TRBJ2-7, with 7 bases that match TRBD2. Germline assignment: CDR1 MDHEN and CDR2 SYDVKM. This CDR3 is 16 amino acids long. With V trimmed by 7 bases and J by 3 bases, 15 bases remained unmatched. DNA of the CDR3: TGTGCCAGCACCCCCTCCCGGACTAGTCTTCTCTACGAGCAGTACTTC. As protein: CASTPSRTSLLYEQYF.

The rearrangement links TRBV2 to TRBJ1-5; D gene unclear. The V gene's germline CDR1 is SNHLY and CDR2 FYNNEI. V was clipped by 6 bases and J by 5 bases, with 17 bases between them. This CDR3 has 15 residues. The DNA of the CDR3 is TGTGCCAGCAGCGAAACAGAAAGTGGGTATCAGCCCCAGCATTTT. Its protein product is CASSETESGYQPQHF. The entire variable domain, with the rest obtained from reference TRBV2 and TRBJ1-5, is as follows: EPEVTQTPSHQVTQMGQEVILRCVPISNHLYFYWYRQILGQKVEFLVSFYNNEISEKSEIFDDQFSVERPDGSNFTLKIRSTKLEDSAMYFCASSETESGYQPQHFGDGTRLSIL.

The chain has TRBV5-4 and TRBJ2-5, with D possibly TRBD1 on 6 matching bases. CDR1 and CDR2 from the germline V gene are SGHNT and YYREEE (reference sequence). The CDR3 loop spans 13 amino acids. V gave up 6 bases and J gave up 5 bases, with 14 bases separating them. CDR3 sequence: CASNTGFGETQYF. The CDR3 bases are TGTGCCAGCAATACAGGGTTTGGGGAGACCCAGTACTTC.

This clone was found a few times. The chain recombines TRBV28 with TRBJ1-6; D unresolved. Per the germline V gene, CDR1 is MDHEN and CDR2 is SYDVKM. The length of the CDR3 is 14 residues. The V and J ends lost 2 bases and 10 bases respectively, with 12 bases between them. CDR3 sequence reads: CASSLTGLESPLHF. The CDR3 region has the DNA TGTGCCAGCAGTTTAACTGGTCTCGAGTCACCCCTCCACTTT.

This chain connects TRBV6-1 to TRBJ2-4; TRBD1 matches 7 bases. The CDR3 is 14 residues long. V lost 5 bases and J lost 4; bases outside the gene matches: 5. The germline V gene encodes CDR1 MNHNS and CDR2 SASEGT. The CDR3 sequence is CASSRDSLKNIQYF. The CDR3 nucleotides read TGTGCCAGCAGTCGGGACAGCCTAAAAAACATTCAGTACTTC.

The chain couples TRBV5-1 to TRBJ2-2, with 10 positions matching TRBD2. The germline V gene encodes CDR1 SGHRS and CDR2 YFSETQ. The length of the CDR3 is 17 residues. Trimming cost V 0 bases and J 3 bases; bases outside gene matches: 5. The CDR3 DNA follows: TGCGCCAGCAGCTTGGAACCAGCGGGGGGGTACACCGGGGAGCTGTTTTTT. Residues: CASSLEPAGGYTGELFF. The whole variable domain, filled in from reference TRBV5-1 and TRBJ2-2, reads KAGVTQTPRYLIKTRGQQVTLSCSPISGHRSVSWYQQTPGQGLQFLFEYFSETQRNKGNFPGRFSGRQFSNSRSEMNVSTLELGDSALYLCASSLEPAGGYTGELFFGEGSRLTVL.

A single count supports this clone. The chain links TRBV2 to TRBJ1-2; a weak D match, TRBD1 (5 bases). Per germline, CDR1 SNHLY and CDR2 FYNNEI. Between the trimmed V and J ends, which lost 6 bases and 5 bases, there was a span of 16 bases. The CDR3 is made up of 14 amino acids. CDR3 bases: TGTGCCAGCAGACGATTGTTGACAGTTTATGGCTACACCTTC. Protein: CASRRLLTVYGYTF.

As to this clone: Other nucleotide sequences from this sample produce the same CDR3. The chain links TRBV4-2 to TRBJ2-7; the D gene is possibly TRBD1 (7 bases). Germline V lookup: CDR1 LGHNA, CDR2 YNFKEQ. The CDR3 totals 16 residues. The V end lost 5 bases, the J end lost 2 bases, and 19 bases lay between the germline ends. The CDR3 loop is CASSSATGEAAYEQYF. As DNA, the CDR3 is TGTGCCAGCAGCTCAGCCACAGGGGAGGCGGCCTACGAGCAGTACTTC.

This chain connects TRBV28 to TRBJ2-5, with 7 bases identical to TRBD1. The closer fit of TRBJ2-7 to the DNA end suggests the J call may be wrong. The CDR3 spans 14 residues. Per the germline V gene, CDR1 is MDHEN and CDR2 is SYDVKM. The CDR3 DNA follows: TGTGCCAGCAGTGAGACAGGGAGCTCCTACGAGCAGTACTTC. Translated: CASSETGSSYEQYF.

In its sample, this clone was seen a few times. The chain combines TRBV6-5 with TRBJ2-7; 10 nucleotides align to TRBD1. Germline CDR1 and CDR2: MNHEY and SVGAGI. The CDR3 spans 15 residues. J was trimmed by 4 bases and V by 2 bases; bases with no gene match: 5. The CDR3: CASSYTTGGGYEQYF. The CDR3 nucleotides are TGTGCCAGCAGTTACACGACAGGGGGCGGGTACGAGCAGTACTTC.

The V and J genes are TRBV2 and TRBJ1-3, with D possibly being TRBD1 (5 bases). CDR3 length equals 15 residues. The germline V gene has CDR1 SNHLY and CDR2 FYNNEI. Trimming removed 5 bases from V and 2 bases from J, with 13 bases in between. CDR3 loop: CASSRNTGAGNTIYF. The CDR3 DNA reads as TGTGCCAGCAGTCGGAATACAGGAGCTGGAAACACCATATATTTT.

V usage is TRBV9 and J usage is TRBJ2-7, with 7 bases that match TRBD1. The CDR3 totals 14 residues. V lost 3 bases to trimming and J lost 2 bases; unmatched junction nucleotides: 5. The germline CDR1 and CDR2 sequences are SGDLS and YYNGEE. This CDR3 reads CASSGPGQTYEQYF. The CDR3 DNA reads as TGTGCCAGCAGCGGACCGGGACAGACCTACGAGCAGTACTTC.

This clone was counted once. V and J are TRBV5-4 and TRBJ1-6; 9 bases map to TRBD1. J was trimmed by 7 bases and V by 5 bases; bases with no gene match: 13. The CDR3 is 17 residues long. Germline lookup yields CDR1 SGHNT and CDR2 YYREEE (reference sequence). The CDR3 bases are TGTGCCAGCAGAAAGGACGGGACAGGGAGGCGGAATTCACCCCTCCACTTT. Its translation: CASRKDGTGRRNSPLHF.

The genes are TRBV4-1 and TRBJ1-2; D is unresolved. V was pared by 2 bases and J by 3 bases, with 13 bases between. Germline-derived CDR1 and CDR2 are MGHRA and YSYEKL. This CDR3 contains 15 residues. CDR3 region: CASSQIRRVDYGYTF. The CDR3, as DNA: TGCGCCAGCAGCCAAATAAGACGGGTCGACTATGGCTACACCTTC.

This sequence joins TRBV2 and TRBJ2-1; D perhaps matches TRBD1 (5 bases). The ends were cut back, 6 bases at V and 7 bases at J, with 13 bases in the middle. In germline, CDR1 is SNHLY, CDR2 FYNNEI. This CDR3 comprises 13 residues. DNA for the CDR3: TGTGCCAGCAGGGGGCCAACCGGGAATGAGCAGTTCTTC. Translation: CASRGPTGNEQFF.

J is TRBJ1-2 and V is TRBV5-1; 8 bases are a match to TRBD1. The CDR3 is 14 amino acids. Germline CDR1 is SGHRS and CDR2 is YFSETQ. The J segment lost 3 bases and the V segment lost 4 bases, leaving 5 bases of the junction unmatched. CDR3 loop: CASSILQGDYGYTF. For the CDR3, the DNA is TGCGCCAGCAGCATCTTACAGGGGGACTATGGCTACACCTTC.

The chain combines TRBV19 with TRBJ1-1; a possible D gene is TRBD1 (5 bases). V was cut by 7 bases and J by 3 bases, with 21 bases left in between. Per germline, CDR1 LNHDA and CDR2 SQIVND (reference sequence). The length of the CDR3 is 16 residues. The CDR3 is CASKWDRQTLDTEAFF. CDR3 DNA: TGTGCCAGTAAATGGGATAGACAGACCCTTGACACTGAAGCTTTCTTT.

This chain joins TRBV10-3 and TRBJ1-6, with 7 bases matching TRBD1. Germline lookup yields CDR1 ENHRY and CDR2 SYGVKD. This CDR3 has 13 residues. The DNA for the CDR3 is TGTGAGGGCTTGGGACAGCCTAATTCACCCCTCCACTTT. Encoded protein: CEGLGQPNSPLHF.

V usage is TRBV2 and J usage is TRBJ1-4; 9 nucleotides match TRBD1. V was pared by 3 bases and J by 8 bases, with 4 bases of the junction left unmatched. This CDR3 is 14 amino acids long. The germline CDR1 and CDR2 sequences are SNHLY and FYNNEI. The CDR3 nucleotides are TGTGCCAGCAGTGAGCCAACAGGGGGCGAAAAACTGTTTTTT. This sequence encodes CASSEPTGGEKLFF.

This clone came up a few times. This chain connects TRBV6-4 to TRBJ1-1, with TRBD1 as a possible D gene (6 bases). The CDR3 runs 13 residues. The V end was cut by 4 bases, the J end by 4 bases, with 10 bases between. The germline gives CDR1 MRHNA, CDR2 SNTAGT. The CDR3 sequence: CASSAGVGTEAFF. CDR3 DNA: TGTGCCAGCAGTGCAGGGGTCGGCACTGAAGCTTTCTTT.

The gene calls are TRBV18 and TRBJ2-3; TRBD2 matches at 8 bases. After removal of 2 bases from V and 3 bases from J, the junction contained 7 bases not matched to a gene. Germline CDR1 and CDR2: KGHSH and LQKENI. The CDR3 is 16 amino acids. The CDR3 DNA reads TGTGCCAGCTCACCATACCGGGGGGGCCTTACAGATACGCAGTATTTT. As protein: CASSPYRGGLTDTQYF.

This chain's CDR3 is CASSESPGGNEKLFF. The CDR3 DNA follows: TGCGCCAGCAGTGAGTCGCCAGGGGGGAATGAAAAACTGTTTTTT. V and J are TRBV10-2 and TRBJ1-4; 7 bases match TRBD1. The germline V gene has CDR1 WSHSY and CDR2 SAAADI. CDR3 length: 15 residues. V trimming: 0 bases; J trimming: 5 bases; junction bases outside the gene matches: 3.

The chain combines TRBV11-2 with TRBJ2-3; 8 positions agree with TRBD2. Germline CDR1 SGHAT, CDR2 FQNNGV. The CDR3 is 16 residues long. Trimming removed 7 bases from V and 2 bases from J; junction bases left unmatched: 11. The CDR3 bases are TGTGCCAGCACCGCAGCGGGGGTCCTTTACACAGATACGCAGTATTTT. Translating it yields CASTAAGVLYTDTQYF.

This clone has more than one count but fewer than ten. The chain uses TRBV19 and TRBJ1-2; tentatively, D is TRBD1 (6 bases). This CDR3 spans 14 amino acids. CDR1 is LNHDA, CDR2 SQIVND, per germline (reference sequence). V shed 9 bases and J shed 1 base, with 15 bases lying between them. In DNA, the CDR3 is TGTGCCAGCAACCGACAGGTTCGTAACTATGGCTACACCTTC. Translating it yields CASNRQVRNYGYTF.